Sequencing of this T cell receptor (beta chain) was carried out in a study of STAT5B mutations in CD4+ large granular lymphocyte leukemia. Study-wide background: Among healthy controls, a particular HLA allele went with more CDR3 'QG' motifs.

The ends lost 3 bases at V and 5 bases at J; junction bases unmatched: 7. CDR3 size: 16 residues. Per germline, CDR1 MNHNS and CDR2 SASEGT. Source study methods: Productive clonotypes were detectable down to 2.59 x 10-5 frequency. Measured with immunoSEQ multiplex PCR; TCRdb has only the in-frame clones, and not every one. The DNA was the basis for D and trimming; V, J and clone size are from that table. Here the sample spans about 25,000 clones, about four fifths being singletons. The sample taken for sequencing was CD4+ T cells from blood buffy coats. This receptor was taken from a human donor in good health. The chain uses TRBV6-1 and TRBJ1-6, with 7 bases identical to TRBD1. CDR3 region: CASSETGTVNNSPLHF. CDR3 sequence (DNA): TGTGCCAGCAGTGAGACTGGGACAGTGAATAATTCACCCCTCCACTTT.